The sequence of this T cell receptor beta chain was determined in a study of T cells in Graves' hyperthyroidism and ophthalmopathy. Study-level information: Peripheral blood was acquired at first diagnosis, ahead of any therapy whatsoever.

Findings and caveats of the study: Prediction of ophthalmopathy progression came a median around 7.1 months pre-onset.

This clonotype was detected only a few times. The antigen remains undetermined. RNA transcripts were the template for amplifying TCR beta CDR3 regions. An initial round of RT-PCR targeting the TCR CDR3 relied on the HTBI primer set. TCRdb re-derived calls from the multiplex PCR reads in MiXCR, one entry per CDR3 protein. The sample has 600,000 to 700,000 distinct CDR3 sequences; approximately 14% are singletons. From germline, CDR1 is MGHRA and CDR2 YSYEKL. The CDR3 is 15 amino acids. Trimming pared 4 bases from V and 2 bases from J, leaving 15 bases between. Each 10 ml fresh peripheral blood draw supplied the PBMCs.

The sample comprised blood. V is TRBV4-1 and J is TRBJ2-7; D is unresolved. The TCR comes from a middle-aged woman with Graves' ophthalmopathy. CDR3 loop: CASSRNSDGPYEQYF. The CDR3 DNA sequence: TGCGCCAGCAGCCGAAACTCGGACGGTCCCTACGAGCAGTACTTC.